This record looks at one T cell receptor beta chain sequence and its context. What this receptor recognizes is not known. Base qualities were left out, and no much larger clone turns up one base away. The data were taken from a study of T cell changes during pregnancy in multiple sclerosis (dated 2019 in TCRdb). Study-wide context: The study examined how the T cell repertoire changed over the course of pregnancy in women with multiple sclerosis.

CDR1 and CDR2 (LGHNA, YSLEER) derive from the germline V gene. V lost 0 bases and J lost 1 base, and the count of bases not matched to a germline gene is 8. From its cysteine to its phenylalanine, the CDR3 spans 20 amino acids. Only the CDR3 region is kept as DNA, spanning 60 bases read in frame from base 1. Library preparation used the immunoSEQ multiplex PCR assay. In TCRdb, the immuneACCESS table is reduced to in-frame sequences with V and J assigned. These tables do not hold every clone; where another copy was compared, an unresolved V gene accounts for under half, and the others remain unexplained. The sample table records some 74,000 clones; around 92% of these occur just once. About 2.5% of the sample goes to the ten largest clones.

This receptor was identified in a female donor with multiple sclerosis, enrolled in a pregnancy study. This chain joins TRBV4-3 to TRBJ2-6, with 11 bases aligning to TRBD2. Source: peripheral blood, taken before pregnancy. The nucleotide sequence is given as TGCGCCAGCAGCCAAGATCCCGCTAGCGGGAGGTTGTCTGGGGCCAACGTCCTGACTTTC. Translated, it gives CASSQDPASGRLSGANVLTF.